This TCR beta chain comes out of a study of T cell responses to AZD1222 COVID-19 vaccine. Notes on the study in general: Unmutated variant regions are reportedly the target of nearly half of TCRs that are spike-specific. Spike was spanned by vaccine-associated CD4 TCRs, with dominance at 160-218 and 743-854. Baseline serology detected seropositivity in only five to seven AZD1222 recipients. None of the repertoires were sampled until the peak T cell response had passed.

Assay: immunoSEQ multiplex PCR; the TCRdb copy retains only in-frame clones and omits some. This sample has more than 150,000 clones, with more than 75% found just once. Regarding this clone: Its matching antigen is unknown.

The CDR3 is 16 amino acids. V lost 2 bases, J lost 0 bases, and 14 bases lay in between. Germline CDR1 and CDR2: MNHEY and SVGEGT. The rearrangement links TRBV6-2 or TRBV6-3 to TRBJ2-7; D gene ambiguous. The sample here was peripheral blood, taken on day 0 of AZD1222 vaccination. This TCR derives from an adult in good health. DNA of the CDR3: TGTGCCAGCAGTTACCGAGACATCGCTTTCTCCTACGAGCAGTACTTC. Amino acid sequence: CASSYRDIAFSYEQYF.